The next 11 T cell receptor beta chains were all read from a single sample in a study of blood T cell repertoires in COVID-19. Sequenced by immunoSEQ multiplex PCR; TCRdb stores in-frame clones only, minus some. Altogether over 150,000 clones are present, about 90% being singletons, with the ten largest covering around 0.55%. Sequenced material: peripheral blood. These receptors were obtained from a man aged 45 to 65 with acute or convalescent COVID-19.

The chain carries TRBV3-1 (or the pseudogene TRBV3-2) and TRBJ2-6; no firm D call. The CDR3 has 15 residues. Germline assignment: CDR1 LGHDT and CDR2 YNNKEL (reference sequence). The V end lost 4 bases, the J end lost 0 bases, and 7 bases lay between the germline ends. The DNA of the CDR3 is TGTGCCAGCAGCCGAGATATCTCTGGGGCCAACGTCCTGACTTTC. Translating it yields CASSRDISGANVLTF.

This chain joins TRBV5-5 and TRBJ1-1, with a weak D call TRBD1 (6 bases). Looked up from germline, CDR1 is SGHKS and CDR2 is YYEKEE (reference sequence). The CDR3 has 13 amino acids. Trimming removed 4 bases at V and 2 bases at J, with 9 bases between. The CDR3 reads CASSRTVNTEAFF. Here the CDR3 DNA reads TGTGCCAGCAGCAGGACAGTTAACACTGAAGCTTTCTTT.

V gene TRBV7-8 combines with J gene TRBJ1-1; unclear D gene. Trimming pared 0 bases from V and 5 bases from J, leaving 10 bases between. CDR3 length equals 14 residues. In germline, CDR1 is SGHVS, CDR2 FQNEAQ. The CDR3 protein is CASSLAVGRTEAFF. CDR3 in DNA: TGTGCCAGCAGCTTAGCGGTAGGGAGGACTGAAGCTTTCTTT. Together with reference TRBV7-8 and TRBJ1-1, the CDR3 gives the full variable domain: GAGVSQSPRYKVAKRGQDVALRCDPISGHVSLFWYQQALGQGPEFLTYFQNEAQLDKSGLPSDRFFAERPEGSVSTLKIQRTQQEDSAVYLCASSLAVGRTEAFFGQGTRLTVV.

This chain links TRBV10-2 with TRBJ1-5; a possible D gene is TRBD1 (5 bases). V dropped 4 bases and J dropped 6 bases, with 10 bases sitting between them. This CDR3 has 13 residues. Germline loops: CDR1 WSHSY, CDR2 SAAADI. Written as DNA, the CDR3 is TGCGCCAGCAGTGGACAGTCGAGTCAGCCCCAGCATTTT. Translation gives CASSGQSSQPQHF.

This chain connects TRBV6-6 to TRBJ1-5; 7 positions match TRBD1. The CDR3 sequence is 15 residues long. V shed 4 bases and J 1 base; nucleotides not matched to a gene: 4. The germline gives CDR1 MNHNY, CDR2 SVGAGI (reference sequence). The CDR3 nucleotides are TGTGCCAGCAGTTTAATACAGGGGAGCAATCAGCCCCAGCATTTT. Its translation is CASSLIQGSNQPQHF.

The chain has TRBV19 and TRBJ2-1; 12 nucleotides match TRBD2. Trimming took 7 bases from V and 8 from J; bases not matched to a gene: 6. The length of the CDR3 is 14 residues. Germline V gene lookup returns CDR1 LNHDA and CDR2 SQIVND (reference sequence). CDR3 protein: CASTPSGGAHEQFF. The CDR3 DNA sequence: TGTGCCAGTACCCCTAGCGGGGGGGCACATGAGCAGTTCTTC.

The chain is built from TRBV9 and TRBJ2-7, with 10 bases aligning to TRBD2. The CDR3 has 17 amino acids. After removal of 4 bases from V and 4 bases from J, the junction contained 14 bases not matched to a gene. The germline V gene encodes CDR1 SGDLS and CDR2 YYNGEE. As DNA, the CDR3 is TGTGCCAGCAGCCCTCTAGCGGGAGTTGGGTTTGTGTACGAGCAGTACTTC. Translation gives CASSPLAGVGFVYEQYF. Based on the CDR3 plus reference TRBV9 and TRBJ2-7, the full variable domain is DSGVTQTPKHLITATGQRVTLRCSPRSGDLSVYWYQQSLDQGLQFLIQYYNGEERAKGNILERFSAQQFPDLHSELNLSSLELGDSALYFCASSPLAGVGFVYEQYFGPGTRLTVT.

The chain carries TRBV5-6 and TRBJ2-7, with D possibly matching TRBD2 (6 bases). The germline V gene encodes CDR1 SGHDT and CDR2 YYEEEE. The V and J ends lost 4 bases and 9 bases respectively, with 23 bases between them. The CDR3 has 15 residues. CDR3 bases: TGTGCCAGCAGCCCGGCCCCGGGAGATACAAAGGTGCAGTACGTC. It specifies CASSPAPGDTKVQYV.

This clone was seen a handful of times. This chain joins TRBV19 and TRBJ1-1, with a possible D match to TRBD1 (6 bases). CDR1 is LNHDA, CDR2 SQIVND, per germline (reference sequence). V lost 5 bases, J lost 5 bases, and 15 bases lay in between. This CDR3 has 14 residues. Here the CDR3 DNA reads TGTGCCAGTAGTGAAACAGGGCGGAGGACTGAAGCTTTCTTT. As protein: CASSETGRRTEAFF.

This clone has more than one count but fewer than ten. The genes are TRBV7-2 and TRBJ1-6; 8 nucleotides align to TRBD1. J gave up 7 bases and V 3 bases, and 5 bases lay outside the gene matches. The germline gives CDR1 SGHTA, CDR2 FQGNSA. CDR3 length: 15 residues. The CDR3 loop reads CASSFTTGGNSPLHF. The CDR3 DNA sequence: TGTGCCAGCAGCTTCACTACAGGGGGGAATTCACCCCTCCACTTT.

This chain links TRBV7-3 with TRBJ2-1; TRBD2 agrees at 7 bases. The CDR3 covers 14 residues. CDR1 and CDR2 (germline): SGHTA, FQGTGA. With 5 bases clipped from V and 5 bases from J, the junction kept 6 bases outside the gene matches. Here the CDR3 reads CASSGSGTDNEQFF. In DNA, the CDR3 is TGTGCCAGCAGCGGGAGCGGGACCGACAATGAGCAGTTCTTC.